This paragraph covers one T cell receptor (beta chain) sequence. V lost 1 base, J lost 6 bases, and 6 bases stayed unmatched. Germline CDR1 and CDR2: SGHTA and FQGNSA. The CDR3 is 15 amino acids. The sample belongs to a study of blood T cell repertoires in COVID-19. Some clones are missing from TCRdb's copy, which holds only in-frame ones; the method was immunoSEQ multiplex PCR. This table has about 210,000 clones, roughly 84% appearing once. Input material: peripheral blood. This sequence was found in a man aged 50-60 years with active or convalescent COVID-19. This chain uses TRBV7-2 with TRBJ1-5; 7 bases are shared with TRBD1. CDR3 in DNA: TGTGCCAGCAGCTTAGGATCGGCAGGGGGTCAGCCCCAGCATTTT. Residues: CASSLGSAGGQPQHF.